This T cell receptor (beta chain) was retrieved from a study of shared clonotypes between healthy human individuals. All the donors were Caucasian adults who lived in Nashville, Tennessee. Germline values: CDR1 SGHNT, CDR2 YYREEE (reference sequence). Trimming shortened V by 4 bases and J by 5 bases, and 13 bases separated the two germline ends. The CDR3 is 14 residues long. As to this clone: Its target is unknown.

Study conclusions and caveats: What rarefaction showed was incomplete sorted-subset sequencing despite large depth.

Original handling: Junction-only sequences without quality scores were provided by ImmunoSEQ, so filtering was different. The repertoire was sequenced with immunoSEQ multiplex PCR; TCRdb's copy has only in-frame clones and lacks some. V and J calls and clone size come straight from that table; D and trimming were deduced from the DNA. The sample records a few million clones, 85% to 95% being singletons. The chain combines TRBV5-4 with TRBJ2-1; D is undetermined. This clonotype originated in a man between 18 and 35 years old in good health. Some clones in this sample may be carry-over from other donors' samples. The specimen was naive CD4+ T cells from PBMCs. This sample's subset: CD45RA+ positively selected. Written as DNA, the CDR3 is TGTGCCAGCAGCCCGGCCCTGACCAACAATGAGCAGTTCTTC. Protein: CASSPALTNNEQFF.